The TCR beta chain described here comes from a study of OX40 agonist ivuxolimab in advanced cancers. The CDR3 is 20 residues long. Germline loops: CDR1 LGHNA, CDR2 YSLEER. V was pared by 0 bases and J by 4 bases, with 15 bases of the junction left unmatched. The protocol was immunoSEQ multiplex PCR, while the TCRdb copy is restricted to in-frame clones and leaves out a portion. The profile shows tens of thousands of clones, 85% of them singletons. This TCR derives from an adult with an advanced solid tumor such as melanoma, head and neck, liver or kidney cancer. V and J are TRBV4-3 and TRBJ2-7; 13 bases fit TRBD2. Sequencing was performed on CD4+ or CD8+ T cells sorted from blood, taken in a trial of the OX40 agonist ivuxolimab. The CDR3 sequence: CASSQDSRPTSGRAVYEQYF. For the CDR3, the DNA is TGCGCCAGCAGCCAAGATTCGAGGCCAACTAGCGGGAGGGCCGTTTACGAGCAGTACTTC.